This T cell receptor (beta chain) was identified during a study of identical twins. Findings of the study overall: Out-of-frame alpha sequences shared by twins were enriched for low generation probability.

TCRdb fed the 5' RACE reads into MiXCR, producing one record per CDR3 protein. The data hold 600,000 to 850,000 distinct CDR3 sequences, with 18% observed a single time. The V segment lost 8 bases and the J segment 0 bases; nucleotides outside the gene matches: 2. CDR3 size: 13 residues. The germline V gene has CDR1 SNHLY and CDR2 FYNNEI. To note about this clonotype: What it binds is unknown.

The same data also went into a second study, on T cells expressing NK-cell markers. Per that study: The eight sequenced donors comprised seven who were HCMV-seropositive and one who was seronegative. Each of 6 or 7 donors carried dominant NKG2C+ clonotypes accounting for about 1.0-8% of CD8+ T cells. Where several donors were concerned, these clonotypes also led the CD3+CD56-NKG2C+ fraction.

The chain has TRBV2 and TRBJ2-7; 9 positions match TRBD1. This TCR derives from a woman aged 18-29 years in good health. Sequenced sample: PBMCs. CDR3 bases: TGTGCCAGCGGGGGACAGGGCTCCTACGAGCAGTACTTC. Protein: CASGGQGSYEQYF.